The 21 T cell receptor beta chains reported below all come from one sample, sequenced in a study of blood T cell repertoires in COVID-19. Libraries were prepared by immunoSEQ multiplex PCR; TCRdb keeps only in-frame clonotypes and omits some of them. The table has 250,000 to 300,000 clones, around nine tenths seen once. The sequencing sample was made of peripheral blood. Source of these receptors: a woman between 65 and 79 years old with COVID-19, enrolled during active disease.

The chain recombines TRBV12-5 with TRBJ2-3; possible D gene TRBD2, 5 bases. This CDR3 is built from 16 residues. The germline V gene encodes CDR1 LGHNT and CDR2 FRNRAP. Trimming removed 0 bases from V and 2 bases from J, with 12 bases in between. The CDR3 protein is CASGLVGSGITDTQYF. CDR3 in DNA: TGTGCTAGTGGTTTGGTAGGGTCGGGGATCACAGATACGCAGTATTTT.

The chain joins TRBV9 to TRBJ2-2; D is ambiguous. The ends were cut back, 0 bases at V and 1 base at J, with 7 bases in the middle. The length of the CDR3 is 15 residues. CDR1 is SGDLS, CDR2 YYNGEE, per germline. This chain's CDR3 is CASSVGWRNTGELFF. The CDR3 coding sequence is TGTGCCAGCAGCGTAGGTTGGAGGAACACCGGGGAGCTGTTTTTT.

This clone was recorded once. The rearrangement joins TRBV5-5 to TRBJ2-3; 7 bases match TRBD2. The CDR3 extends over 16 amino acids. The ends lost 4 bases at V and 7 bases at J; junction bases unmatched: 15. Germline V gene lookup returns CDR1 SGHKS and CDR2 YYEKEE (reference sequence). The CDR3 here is CASSLSLAVAQNTQYF. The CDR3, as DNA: TGTGCCAGCAGCCTCTCTCTAGCGGTAGCACAGAATACGCAGTATTTT.

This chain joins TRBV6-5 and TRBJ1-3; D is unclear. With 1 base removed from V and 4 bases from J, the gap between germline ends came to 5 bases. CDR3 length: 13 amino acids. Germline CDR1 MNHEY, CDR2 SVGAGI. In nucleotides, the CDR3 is TGTGCCAGCAGTTACTTCGGGGGAAACACCATATATTTT. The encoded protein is CASSYFGGNTIYF.

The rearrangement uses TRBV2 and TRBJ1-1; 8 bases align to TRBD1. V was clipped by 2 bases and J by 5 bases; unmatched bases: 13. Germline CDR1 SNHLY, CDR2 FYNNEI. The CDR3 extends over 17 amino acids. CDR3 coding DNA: TGTGCCAGCAGTGAAAGTTTGGGACAGGTTATGATGACTGAAGCTTTCTTT. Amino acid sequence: CASSESLGQVMMTEAFF.

CDR3 residues: CASSLDIPGGAFF. CDR3 DNA sequence: TGTGCCAGTAGCTTGGACATCCCCGGGGGAGCTTTCTTT. The rearrangement uses TRBV19 and TRBJ1-1; TRBD1 might be the D (5 bases). Looked up from germline, CDR1 is LNHDA and CDR2 is SQIVND (reference sequence). V lost 6 bases to trimming and J lost 10 bases, with 18 bases between them. This CDR3 region has 13 residues.

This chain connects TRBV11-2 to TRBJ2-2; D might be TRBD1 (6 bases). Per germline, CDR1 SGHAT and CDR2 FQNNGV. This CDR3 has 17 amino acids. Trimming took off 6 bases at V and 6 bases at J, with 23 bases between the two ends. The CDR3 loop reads CASSLGAGSLTAGELFF. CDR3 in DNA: TGTGCCAGCAGTTTGGGGGCAGGGTCACTGACAGCCGGGGAGCTGTTTTTT.

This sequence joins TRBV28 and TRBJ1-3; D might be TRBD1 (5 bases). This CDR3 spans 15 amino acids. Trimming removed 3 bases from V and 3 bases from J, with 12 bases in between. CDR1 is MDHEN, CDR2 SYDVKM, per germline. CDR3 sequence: CASSLVGRDGNTIYF. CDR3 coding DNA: TGTGCCAGCAGTTTGGTAGGCAGGGATGGAAACACCATATATTTT.

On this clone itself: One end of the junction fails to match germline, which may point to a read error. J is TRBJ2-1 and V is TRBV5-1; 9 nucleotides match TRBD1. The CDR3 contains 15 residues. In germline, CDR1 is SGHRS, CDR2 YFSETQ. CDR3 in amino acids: CDSSLGQGKYNEQFF. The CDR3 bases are TGCGACAGCAGCTTGGGACAGGGAAAGTACAATGAGCAGTTCTTC.

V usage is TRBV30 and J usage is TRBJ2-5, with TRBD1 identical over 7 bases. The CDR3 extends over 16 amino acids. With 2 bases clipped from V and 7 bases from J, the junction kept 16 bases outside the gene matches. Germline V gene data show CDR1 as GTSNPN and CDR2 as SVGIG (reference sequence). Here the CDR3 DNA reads TGTGCCTGGAGTCCTTCCGACAGGGTCATAAGTGTGACCCAGTACTTC. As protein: CAWSPSDRVISVTQYF. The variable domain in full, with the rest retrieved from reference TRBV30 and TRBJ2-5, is SQTIHQWPATLVQPVGSPLSLECTVEGTSNPNLYWYRQAAGRGLQLLFYSVGIGQISSEVPQNLSASRPQDRQFILSSKKLLLSDSGFYLCAWSPSDRVISVTQYFGPGTRLLVL.

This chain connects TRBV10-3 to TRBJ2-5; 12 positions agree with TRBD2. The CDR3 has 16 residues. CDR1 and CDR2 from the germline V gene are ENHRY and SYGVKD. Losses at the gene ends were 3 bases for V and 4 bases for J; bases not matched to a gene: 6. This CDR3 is CAISESTSGSRETQYF. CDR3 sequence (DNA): TGTGCCATCAGTGAATCGACTAGCGGGAGTCGAGAGACCCAGTACTTC.

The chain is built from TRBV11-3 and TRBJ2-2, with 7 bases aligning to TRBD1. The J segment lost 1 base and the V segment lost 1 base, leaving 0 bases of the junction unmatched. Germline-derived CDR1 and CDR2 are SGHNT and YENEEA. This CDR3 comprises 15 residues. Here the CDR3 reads CASSLGQGNTGELFF. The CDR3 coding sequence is TGTGCCAGCAGCTTAGGACAGGGGAACACCGGGGAGCTGTTTTTT.

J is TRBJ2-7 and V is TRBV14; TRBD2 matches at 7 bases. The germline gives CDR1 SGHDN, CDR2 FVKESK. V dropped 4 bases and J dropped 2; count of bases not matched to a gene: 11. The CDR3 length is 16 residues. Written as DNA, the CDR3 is TGTGCCAGCAGCCGTGGGAAAGGCGGGAGAGCCTACGAGCAGTACTTC. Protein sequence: CASSRGKGGRAYEQYF.

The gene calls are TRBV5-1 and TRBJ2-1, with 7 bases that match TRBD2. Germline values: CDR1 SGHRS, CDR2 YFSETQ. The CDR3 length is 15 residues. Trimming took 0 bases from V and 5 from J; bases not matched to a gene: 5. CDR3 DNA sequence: TGCGCCAGCAGCTTGGGCGGGAGTTTCGACAATGAGCAGTTCTTC. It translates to CASSLGGSFDNEQFF. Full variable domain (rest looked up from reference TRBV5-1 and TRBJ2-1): KAGVTQTPRYLIKTRGQQVTLSCSPISGHRSVSWYQQTPGQGLQFLFEYFSETQRNKGNFPGRFSGRQFSNSRSEMNVSTLELGDSALYLCASSLGGSFDNEQFFGPGTRLTVL.

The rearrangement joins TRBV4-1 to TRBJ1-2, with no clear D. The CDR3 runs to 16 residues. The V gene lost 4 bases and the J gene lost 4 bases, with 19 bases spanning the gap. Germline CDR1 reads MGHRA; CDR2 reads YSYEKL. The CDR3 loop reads CASSRAKTGYSYGYTF. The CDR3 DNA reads TGCGCCAGCAGCCGAGCAAAGACCGGGTATAGCTATGGCTACACCTTC.

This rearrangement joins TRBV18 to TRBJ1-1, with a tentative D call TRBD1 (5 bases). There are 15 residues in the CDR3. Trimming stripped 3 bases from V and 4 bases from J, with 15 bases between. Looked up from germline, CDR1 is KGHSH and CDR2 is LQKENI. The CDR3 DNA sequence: TGTGCCAGCTCACCGGTGGGCAGGGATGTCACTGAAGCTTTCTTT. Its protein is CASSPVGRDVTEAFF. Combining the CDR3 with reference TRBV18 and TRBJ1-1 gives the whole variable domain NAGVMQNPRHLVRRRGQEARLRCSPMKGHSHVYWYRQLPEEGLKFMVYLQKENIIDESGMPKERFSAEFPKEGPSILRIQQVVRGDSAAYFCASSPVGRDVTEAFFGQGTRLTVV.

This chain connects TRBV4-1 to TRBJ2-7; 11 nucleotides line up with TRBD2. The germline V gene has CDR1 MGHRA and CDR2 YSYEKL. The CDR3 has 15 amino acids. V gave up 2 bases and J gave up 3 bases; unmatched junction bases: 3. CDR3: CASSQTSGSLYEQYF. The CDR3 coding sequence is TGCGCCAGCAGCCAAACTAGCGGGAGCCTCTACGAGCAGTACTTC.

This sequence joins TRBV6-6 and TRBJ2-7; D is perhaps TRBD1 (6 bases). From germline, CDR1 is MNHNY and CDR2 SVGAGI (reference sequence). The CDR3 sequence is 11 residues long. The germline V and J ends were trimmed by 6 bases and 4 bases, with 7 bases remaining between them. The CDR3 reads CASRQGYEQYF. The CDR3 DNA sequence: TGTGCCAGCAGGCAGGGGTACGAGCAGTACTTC.

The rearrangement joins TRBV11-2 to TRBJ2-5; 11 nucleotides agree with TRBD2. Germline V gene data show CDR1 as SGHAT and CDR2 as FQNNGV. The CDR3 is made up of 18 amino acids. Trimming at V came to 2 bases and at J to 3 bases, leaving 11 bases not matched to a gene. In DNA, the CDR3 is TGTGCCAGCAGCTTACGTTGGGGCCTAGCGGGAGGAGAAGAGACCCAGTACTTC. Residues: CASSLRWGLAGGEETQYF.

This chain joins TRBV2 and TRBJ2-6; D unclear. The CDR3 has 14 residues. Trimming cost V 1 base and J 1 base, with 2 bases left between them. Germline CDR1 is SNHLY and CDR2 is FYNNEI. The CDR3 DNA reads TGTGCCAGCAGTGAAGTATCTGGGGCCAACGTCCTGACTTTC. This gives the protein CASSEVSGANVLTF.

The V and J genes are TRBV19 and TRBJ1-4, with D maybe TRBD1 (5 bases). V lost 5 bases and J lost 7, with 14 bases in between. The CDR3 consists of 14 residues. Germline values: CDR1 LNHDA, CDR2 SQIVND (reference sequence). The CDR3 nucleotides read TGTGCCAGTAGTCCCCCCGGGGGGTCTGAAAAACTGTTTTTT. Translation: CASSPPGGSEKLFF.